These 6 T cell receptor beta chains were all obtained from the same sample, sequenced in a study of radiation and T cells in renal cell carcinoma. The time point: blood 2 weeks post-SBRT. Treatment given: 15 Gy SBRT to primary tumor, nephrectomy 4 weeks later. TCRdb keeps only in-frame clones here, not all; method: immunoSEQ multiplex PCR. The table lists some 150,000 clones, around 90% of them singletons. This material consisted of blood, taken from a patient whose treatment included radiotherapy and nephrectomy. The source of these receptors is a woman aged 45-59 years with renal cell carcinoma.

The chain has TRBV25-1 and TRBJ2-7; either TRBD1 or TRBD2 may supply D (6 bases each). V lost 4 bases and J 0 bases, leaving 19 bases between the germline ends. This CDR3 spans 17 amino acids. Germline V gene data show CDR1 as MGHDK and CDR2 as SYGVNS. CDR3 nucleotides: TGTGCCAGCAGTGGGGGGGTCTTACGGGGGCCCTCCTACGAGCAGTACTTC. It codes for CASSGGVLRGPSYEQYF.

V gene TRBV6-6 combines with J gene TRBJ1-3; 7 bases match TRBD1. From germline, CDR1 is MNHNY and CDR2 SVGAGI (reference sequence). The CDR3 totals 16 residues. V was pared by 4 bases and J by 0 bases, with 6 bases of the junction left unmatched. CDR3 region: CASSSPGGGSGNTIYF. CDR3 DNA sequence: TGTGCCAGCAGTTCCCCAGGGGGGGGCTCTGGAAACACCATATATTTT.

The CDR3, as DNA: TGTGCCAGCAGGTCACGGTCCTCTGGAAACACCATATATTTT. The encoded protein is CASRSRSSGNTIYF. The chain has TRBV7-8 and TRBJ1-3; D is uncertain. Germline V gene data show CDR1 as SGHVS and CDR2 as FQNEAQ. The CDR3 extends over 14 amino acids. Trimming stripped 6 bases from V and 0 bases from J, with 9 bases between. The full variable domain, rest sourced from reference TRBV7-8 and TRBJ1-3, is GAGVSQSPRYKVAKRGQDVALRCDPISGHVSLFWYQQALGQGPEFLTYFQNEAQLDKSGLPSDRFFAERPEGSVSTLKIQRTQQEDSAVYLCASRSRSSGNTIYFGEGSWLTVV.

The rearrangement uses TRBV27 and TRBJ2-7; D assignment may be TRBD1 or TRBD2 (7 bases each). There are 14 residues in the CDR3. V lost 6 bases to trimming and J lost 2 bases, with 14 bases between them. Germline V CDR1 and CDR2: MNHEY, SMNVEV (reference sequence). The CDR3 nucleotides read TGTGCCAGCAGCATAGCAGGGGGGGCCTACGAGCAGTACTTC. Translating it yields CASSIAGGAYEQYF.

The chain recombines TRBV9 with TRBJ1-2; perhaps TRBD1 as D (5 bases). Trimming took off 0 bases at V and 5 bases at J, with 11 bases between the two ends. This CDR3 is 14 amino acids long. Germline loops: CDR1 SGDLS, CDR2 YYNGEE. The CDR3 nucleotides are TGTGCCAGCAGCGTAGGATCAGGGTTTTATGGCTACACCTTC. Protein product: CASSVGSGFYGYTF.

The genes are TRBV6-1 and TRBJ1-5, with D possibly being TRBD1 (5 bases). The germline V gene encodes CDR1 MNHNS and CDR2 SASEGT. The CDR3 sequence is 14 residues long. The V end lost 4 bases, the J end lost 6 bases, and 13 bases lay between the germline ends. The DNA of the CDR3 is TGTGCCAGCAGTGGAGCAGGGATCGTTCAGCCCCAGCATTTT. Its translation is CASSGAGIVQPQHF.